The source of this TCR beta chain is a study of Ad26.COV2.S vaccination and SARS-CoV-2 variants. Study summary: Once, or twice with 56 days between doses, Ad26.COV2.S was given intramuscularly.

Using immunoSEQ multiplex PCR, the repertoire was profiled, and TCRdb retains in-frame clones only, with some absent. The table shows about 350,000 clones, with around 89% occurring only once. Study-wide findings and caveats: Analyses that measured TCR breadth and depth may have underestimated total T cell responses.

Treatment of the sample: over 15 received Ad26.COV2.S at low or high dose, single or two shots; a few received placebo; per-sample allocation not given. Vaccine and placebo recipients were sampled on day 63 after the first injection. A Boston adult aged 18-55 years was the donor. An Ad26 vector expressing Wuhan-strain SARS-CoV-2 spike served as the vaccine. Trimming took 4 bases from V and 0 from J, leaving 25 bases between them. The CDR3 loop spans 20 amino acids. In the case of this clone: Its specificity is not known.

The starting material was peripheral blood, obtained in a trial of Ad26.COV2.S vaccine versus placebo. The sequence was obtained from a person between 18 and 60 years old who received the Ad26.COV2.S COVID-19 vaccine or a placebo. This chain links TRBV23-1 with TRBJ1-5, with a possible D match to TRBD1 (5 bases). TRBV23-1 is an open reading frame, and its role is uncertain. In DNA, the CDR3 is TGCGCCAGCAGTCCCCCGGGGGGGGAATTGGGAAACTATAGCAATCAGCCCCAGCATTTT. Encoded protein: CASSPPGGELGNYSNQPQHF.